What follows are 27 T cell receptor beta chains derived from one specimen sequenced in a study of shared T cell receptors in the human thymus. Profiled with immunoSEQ multiplex PCR; TCRdb holds only in-frame clones, not every one. The sample records some 700,000 clones, 70% to 90% being singletons. This sample was also put to use in a study of human thymus T cells.

The material sequenced was thymocytes. The receptor source for this set is a girl less than two years old with a congenital heart defect.

This chain uses TRBV5-6 with TRBJ1-2, with 7 bases aligning to TRBD1. The CDR3 contains 16 residues. Germline values: CDR1 SGHDT, CDR2 YYEEEE. J was trimmed by 6 bases and V by 1 base; bases with no gene match: 12. The CDR3 bases are TGTGCCAGCAGCTTGAAGGTAGGGGGCCCGAGAGATGGCTACACCTTC. It translates to CASSLKVGGPRDGYTF.

This clone was seen only once. The CDR3 is CASSELASGVHDQETQYF. CDR3 coding DNA: TGCGCCAGCAGTGAGTTGGCTAGCGGGGTACACGACCAAGAGACCCAGTACTTC. The V gene is TRBV10-2, the J gene TRBJ2-5; 9 bases agree with TRBD2. The V gene's germline CDR1 is WSHSY and CDR2 SAAADI. The CDR3 has 18 residues. The V gene end was trimmed by 1 base and the J gene end by 0 bases; junction bases not matched to a gene: 9.

J is TRBJ2-2 and V is TRBV7-9; the match to TRBD1 covers 8 bases. Germline values: CDR1 SEHNR, CDR2 FQNEAQ (reference sequence). This CDR3 spans 14 amino acids. V was clipped by 6 bases and J by 6 bases; unmatched bases: 6. CDR3 protein: CASRTGERPGELFF. The CDR3 coding sequence is TGTGCCAGCAGGACAGGGGAGAGGCCCGGGGAGCTGTTTTTT.

The V call is TRBV28, the J call TRBJ1-1; D is possibly TRBD1 (5 bases). Trimming pared 5 bases from V and 11 bases from J, leaving 21 bases between. CDR1 and CDR2 (germline): MDHEN, SYDVKM. The CDR3 runs to 14 residues. The CDR3 protein is CASSPGGPRVLAFF. CDR3 in DNA: TGTGCCAGCAGTCCCGGGGGTCCCCGGGTGTTGGCTTTCTTT.

The chain couples TRBV19 to TRBJ2-1; D might be TRBD1 (6 bases). There are 15 residues in the CDR3. V gave up 7 bases and J gave up 1 base, with 14 bases separating them. Looked up from germline, CDR1 is LNHDA and CDR2 is SQIVND (reference sequence). This CDR3 is CASMHPQGSYNEQFF. CDR3 sequence (DNA): TGTGCCAGTATGCACCCACAGGGATCCTACAATGAGCAGTTCTTC. The full variable domain, with the rest looked up from reference TRBV19 and TRBJ2-1, is DGGITQSPKYLFRKEGQNVTLSCEQNLNHDAMYWYRQDPGQGLRLIYYSQIVNDFQKGDIAEGYSVSREKKESFPLTVTSAQKNPTAFYLCASMHPQGSYNEQFFGPGTRLTVL.

V usage is TRBV5-6 and J usage is TRBJ1-2; 8 nucleotides align to TRBD1. The length of the CDR3 is 16 residues. The ends lost 4 bases at V and 3 bases at J; junction bases unmatched: 11. Germline CDR1 is SGHDT and CDR2 is YYEEEE. CDR3 region: CASSHIFPQGDYGYTF. In DNA form, the CDR3 reads TGTGCCAGCAGCCACATTTTCCCACAGGGGGACTATGGCTACACCTTC.

The CDR3 is CASSVLQGPANYGYTF. CDR3 coding DNA: TGTGCCAGCAGCGTGCTACAGGGGCCGGCTAACTATGGCTACACCTTC. The chain uses TRBV7-6 and TRBJ1-2; 7 nucleotides agree with TRBD1. Trimming at V came to 5 bases and at J to 0 bases, leaving 9 bases not matched to a gene. The CDR3 runs to 16 residues. Germline values: CDR1 SGHVS, CDR2 FNYEAQ.

This clone was found a few times. The rearrangement joins TRBV4-3 to TRBJ1-6; unclear D gene. This CDR3 is built from 16 residues. Germline V gene lookup returns CDR1 LGHNA and CDR2 YSLEER. V was trimmed by 0 bases and J by 3 bases, leaving 9 bases between them. CDR3 in amino acids: CASSQDSPNYNSPLHF. CDR3 nucleotides: TGCGCCAGCAGCCAAGATTCTCCTAACTATAATTCACCCCTCCACTTT.

The V call is TRBV7-9, the J call TRBJ1-2; D unclear. The germline gives CDR1 SEHNR, CDR2 FQNEAQ (reference sequence). Deletions cut 10 bases from V and 4 bases from J, with 10 bases between. The CDR3 sequence is 11 residues long. CDR3 in amino acids: CATLTRYGYTF. As DNA, the CDR3 is TGTGCCACCCTGACTCGCTATGGCTACACCTTC.

This chain links TRBV20-1 with TRBJ1-5, with unresolved D. From germline, CDR1 is DFQATT and CDR2 SNEGSKA (reference sequence). The CDR3 is 11 amino acids. The V end lost 5 bases, the J end lost 9 bases, and 11 bases lay between the germline ends. CDR3 sequence reads: CSAGNRGPQHF. In nucleotides, the CDR3 is TGCAGTGCTGGGAATCGGGGGCCCCAGCATTTT.

The chain couples TRBV5-6 to TRBJ2-5; D may be TRBD1 (6 bases). The CDR3 covers 15 residues. Trimming cost V 1 base and J 4 bases, with 14 bases left between them. The germline V gene has CDR1 SGHDT and CDR2 YYEEEE. This CDR3 is CASSLYSGRGETQYF. For the CDR3, the DNA is TGTGCCAGCAGCTTGTATTCCGGCAGGGGAGAGACCCAGTACTTC.

This clone was detected only once. Other DNA variants within this sample encode the same CDR3. The rearrangement uses TRBV6-1 and TRBJ1-4, with D perhaps TRBD1 (5 bases). The CDR3 sequence is 14 residues long. Germline CDR1 MNHNS, CDR2 SASEGT. Between the trimmed V and J ends, which lost 1 base and 8 bases, there was a span of 11 bases. The DNA of the CDR3 is TGTGCCAGCAGTGAAGAGGGGAGGTCGGAAAAACTGTTTTTT. Its translation is CASSEEGRSEKLFF.

This clone came up once. The chain joins TRBV5-6 to TRBJ1-6; D not certain. The CDR3 spans 16 residues. V was trimmed by 3 bases and J by 8 bases, leaving 18 bases between them. Germline assignment: CDR1 SGHDT and CDR2 YYEEEE. CDR3 nucleotide sequence: TGTGCCAGCAGCTGGAAGCTAGGACCGCGGGATTCACCCCTCCACTTT. Residues: CASSWKLGPRDSPLHF. Drawing the rest from reference TRBV5-6 and TRBJ1-6, the complete variable domain is DAGVTQSPTHLIKTRGQQVTLRCSPKSGHDTVSWYQQALGQGPQFIFQYYEEEERQRGNFPDRFSGHQFPNYSSELNVNALLLGDSALYLCASSWKLGPRDSPLHFGNGTRLTVT.

V gene TRBV9 combines with J gene TRBJ2-1, with 10 nucleotides matching TRBD1. V shed 3 bases and J 4 bases; nucleotides not matched to a gene: 13. The length of the CDR3 is 18 residues. CDR1 SGDLS and CDR2 YYNGEE come from the germline V gene. CDR3 nucleotide sequence: TGTGCCAGCAGCGGACAAAGTTTAGAGGGACAGGGGTACAATGAGCAGTTCTTC. Its protein product is CASSGQSLEGQGYNEQFF. Looking up the rest from reference TRBV9 and TRBJ2-1 gives the full variable domain: DSGVTQTPKHLITATGQRVTLRCSPRSGDLSVYWYQQSLDQGLQFLIQYYNGEERAKGNILERFSAQQFPDLHSELNLSSLELGDSALYFCASSGQSLEGQGYNEQFFGPGTRLTVL.

V gene TRBV2 combines with J gene TRBJ2-7; no definite D call. V was shortened by 8 bases and J by 3 bases, with 11 bases between the two germline ends. The CDR3 loop spans 12 amino acids. Germline V gives CDR1 SNHLY, CDR2 FYNNEI. The CDR3 protein is CASGGGYYEQYF. The CDR3 region has the DNA TGTGCCAGCGGCGGCGGCTACTACGAGCAGTACTTC.

V is TRBV19 and J is TRBJ2-1; perhaps TRBD1 as D (6 bases). The germline V and J ends were trimmed by 2 bases and 8 bases, with 16 bases remaining between them. Germline V gene lookup returns CDR1 LNHDA and CDR2 SQIVND (reference sequence). The CDR3 contains 15 residues. CDR3: CASSILAGEGDEQFF. The CDR3 DNA reads TGTGCCAGTAGTATATTGGCAGGGGAAGGGGATGAGCAGTTCTTC.

This chain uses TRBV7-9 with TRBJ1-2; D is unresolved. The germline V gene encodes CDR1 SEHNR and CDR2 FQNEAQ (reference sequence). This CDR3 contains 14 residues. The V and J ends lost 5 bases and 6 bases respectively, with 16 bases between them. The CDR3 sequence is CASSLTRRADGYTF. CDR3 in DNA: TGTGCCAGCAGCCTGACGAGGCGGGCTGATGGCTACACCTTC.

This sequence joins TRBV6-5 and TRBJ1-4; 7 bases match TRBD1. The CDR3 length is 16 residues. Trimming removed 6 bases from V and 6 bases from J; junction bases left unmatched: 13. The V gene's germline CDR1 is MNHEY and CDR2 SVGAGI. CDR3 residues: CASSYTLTGPHEKLFF. The CDR3 DNA follows: TGTGCCAGCAGCTACACACTGACAGGGCCCCATGAAAAACTGTTTTTT.

This clone appeared a single time. This chain connects TRBV7-9 to TRBJ2-2; TRBD1 might be the D (6 bases). The V gene's germline CDR1 is SEHNR and CDR2 FQNEAQ (reference sequence). The CDR3 runs 15 residues. Trimming shortened V by 5 bases and J by 4 bases, and 14 bases separated the two germline ends. The CDR3 loop reads CASSINRVPTGELFF. The CDR3 DNA sequence: TGTGCCAGCAGCATTAACAGGGTCCCCACCGGGGAGCTGTTTTTT.

The gene calls are TRBV9 and TRBJ2-5, with 7 bases matching TRBD2. CDR3 length equals 14 residues. CDR1 is SGDLS, CDR2 YYNGEE, per germline. The ends lost 4 bases at V and 4 bases at J; junction bases unmatched: 7. As DNA, the CDR3 is TGTGCCAGCAGCCCTTGGGACTACGGAGAGACCCAGTACTTC. It specifies CASSPWDYGETQYF.

The chain joins TRBV28 to TRBJ2-5; 8 bases map to TRBD1. This CDR3 region has 17 residues. J gave up 0 bases and V 5 bases, and 11 bases lay outside the gene matches. CDR1 is MDHEN and CDR2 is SYDVKM in the germline V gene. The CDR3 region has the DNA TGTGCCAGCAGTCCTCAGACGGACAGGGCCCACCAAGAGACCCAGTACTTC. Its protein product is CASSPQTDRAHQETQYF.

The chain links TRBV6-4 to TRBJ2-3; TRBD1 aligns across 8 bases. The CDR3 is 15 amino acids. With V trimmed by 4 bases and J by 0 bases, 3 bases remained unmatched. Germline CDR1 is MRHNA and CDR2 is SNTAGT. As DNA, the CDR3 is TGTGCCAGCAGTGCCCGGACAGGGAGCACAGATACGCAGTATTTT. As protein: CASSARTGSTDTQYF.

This clone has just one count. The V and J genes are TRBV5-1 and TRBJ1-1; the D gene is possibly TRBD1 (5 bases). V lost 7 bases, J lost 4 bases, and 17 bases lay in between. CDR3 length: 14 residues. Germline V gives CDR1 SGHRS, CDR2 YFSETQ. CDR3 region: CASGDGGVGTEAFF. The CDR3 coding sequence is TGCGCCAGCGGGGATGGGGGGGTTGGCACTGAAGCTTTCTTT.

The V and J genes are TRBV27 and TRBJ1-1, with D uncertain. This CDR3 contains 14 residues. Between the trimmed V and J ends, which lost 5 bases and 0 bases, there was a span of 10 bases. The germline V gene encodes CDR1 MNHEY and CDR2 SMNVEV (reference sequence). CDR3: CASSAAAMNTEAFF. Written as DNA, the CDR3 is TGTGCCAGCAGTGCGGCGGCGATGAACACTGAAGCTTTCTTT.

This clone has a single count. The chain carries TRBV25-1 and TRBJ2-1, with 11 positions matching TRBD2. CDR1 MGHDK and CDR2 SYGVNS come from the germline V gene. CDR3 length equals 14 residues. The V gene end was trimmed by 4 bases and the J gene end by 8 bases; junction bases not matched to a gene: 4. The CDR3 loop is CASSVTSGVYEQFF. The CDR3 DNA reads as TGTGCCAGCAGTGTGACTAGCGGGGTTTATGAGCAGTTCTTC.

The CDR3 DNA is TGTGCCAGCAGTTTAGAGACCCGTACAGGGCCCATGAACACTGAAGCTTTCTTT. The encoded protein is CASSLETRTGPMNTEAFF. The chain is built from TRBV28 and TRBJ1-1; tentatively, D is TRBD1 (6 bases). V lost 2 bases and J lost 0, with 19 bases in between. The length of the CDR3 is 18 residues. The germline gives CDR1 MDHEN, CDR2 SYDVKM. Together with reference TRBV28 and TRBJ1-1, the CDR3 gives the full variable domain: DVKVTQSSRYLVKRTGEKVFLECVQDMDHENMFWYRQDPGLGLRLIYFSYDVKMKEKGDIPEGYSVSREKKERFSLILESASTNQTSMYLCASSLETRTGPMNTEAFFGQGTRLTVV.

The DNA for the CDR3 is TGCGCCAGCAGCCAAGTTCCAGGGTTTAATGAAAAACTGTTTTTT. This gives the protein CASSQVPGFNEKLFF. The chain links TRBV4-3 to TRBJ1-4; D possibly corresponds to TRBD1 (5 bases). This CDR3 is 15 amino acids long. CDR1 and CDR2 from the germline V gene are LGHNA and YSLEER. Between the trimmed V and J ends, which lost 1 base and 4 bases, there was a span of 10 bases.